The 16 T cell receptor beta chains given below trace back to one sample, sequenced in a study of cytomegalovirus exposure and HLA in healthy donors. A multiplex PCR was run with 60 Vbeta primers and 13 Jbeta primers. Assay: immunoSEQ multiplex PCR; the TCRdb copy retains only in-frame clones and omits some. The data hold over 150,000 clones, with over 75% observed a single time. The sample taken for sequencing was PBMCs. These receptors originate from a woman in her late teens or twenties in good health and CMV-seronegative.

In its sample, this clone was seen once. The chain recombines TRBV19 with TRBJ1-5; 8 bases agree with TRBD1. J was trimmed by 3 bases and V by 4 bases; bases with no gene match: 5. This CDR3 region has 15 residues. Germline V CDR1 and CDR2: LNHDA, SQIVND (reference sequence). DNA of the CDR3: TGTGCCAGTAGTACCGGACAGGGCTACAATCAGCCCCAGCATTTT. It yields the protein CASSTGQGYNQPQHF.

This rearrangement joins TRBV14 to TRBJ2-1; 11 nucleotides line up with TRBD2. This CDR3 is 15 amino acids long. The germline CDR1 and CDR2 sequences are SGHDN and FVKESK. With V trimmed by 2 bases and J by 4 bases, 1 base remained unmatched. The CDR3 bases are TGTGCCAGCAGCCAACTAGCGGGGGGTTACAATGAGCAGTTCTTC. Its protein product is CASSQLAGGYNEQFF.

Worth noting for this clone: Relative to the germline gene, one junction end is altered; a read error may explain this. This chain links TRBV7-9 with TRBJ1-1; no definite D call. Germline lookup yields CDR1 SEHNR and CDR2 FQNEAQ (reference sequence). The CDR3 runs 15 residues. This chain's CDR3 is CSSSSTGEGRTEAFF. CDR3 in DNA: TGTTCCAGCAGCTCCACGGGAGAAGGGCGAACTGAAGCTTTCTTT.

This clone was detected only once. This chain links TRBV5-1 with TRBJ1-1; tentative D call: TRBD1 (5 bases). Trimming shortened V by 4 bases and J by 5 bases, and 15 bases separated the two germline ends. Germline loops: CDR1 SGHRS, CDR2 YFSETQ. This CDR3 comprises 14 residues. CDR3 residues: CASSPLWGGTEAFF. In nucleotides, the CDR3 is TGCGCCAGCAGCCCCCTTTGGGGGGGGACTGAAGCTTTCTTT. Using reference TRBV5-1 and TRBJ1-1 for the parts outside the CDR3, the full variable domain is KAGVTQTPRYLIKTRGQQVTLSCSPISGHRSVSWYQQTPGQGLQFLFEYFSETQRNKGNFPGRFSGRQFSNSRSEMNVSTLELGDSALYLCASSPLWGGTEAFFGQGTRLTVV.

V usage is TRBV7-9 and J usage is TRBJ1-2; D might be TRBD1 (5 bases). Germline CDR1 SEHNR, CDR2 FQNEAQ (reference sequence). The germline V and J ends were trimmed by 0 bases and 8 bases, with 19 bases remaining between them. This CDR3 spans 16 amino acids. CDR3 DNA sequence: TGTGCCAGCAGCTTAGCGGGGGGACGGGGATCTGGCGGCTACACCTTC. Its translation: CASSLAGGRGSGGYTF.

The V and J genes are TRBV7-2 and TRBJ1-2; maybe TRBD1 (6 bases). This CDR3 spans 15 amino acids. V was cut by 1 base and J by 3 bases, with 12 bases left in between. Germline CDR1 is SGHTA and CDR2 is FQGNSA. The CDR3 nucleotides read TGTGCCAGCAGCTTAGGGTCAGGGGCCGACTATGGCTACACCTTC. Translated, it gives CASSLGSGADYGYTF.

The chain recombines TRBV7-9 with TRBJ2-1; 8 bases are shared with TRBD2. Germline-derived CDR1 and CDR2 are SEHNR and FQNEAQ (reference sequence). The CDR3 sequence is 16 residues long. V lost 5 bases to trimming and J lost 3 bases; unmatched junction nucleotides: 9. In nucleotides, the CDR3 is TGTGCCAGCAGCCGCGCCGGGACTAGGGACTACAATGAGCAGTTCTTC. Its translation is CASSRAGTRDYNEQFF.

The chain employs TRBV25-1 and TRBJ2-7, with 10 bases lining up with TRBD2. Looked up from germline, CDR1 is MGHDK and CDR2 is SYGVNS. The CDR3 has 14 amino acids. V trimming: 5 bases; J trimming: 1 base; junction bases outside the gene matches: 2. This CDR3 reads CASSPSGRSYEQYF. Here the CDR3 DNA reads TGTGCCAGCAGTCCTAGCGGGAGATCCTACGAGCAGTACTTC.

The chain is built from TRBV18 and TRBJ2-3; 7 nucleotides match TRBD1. V shed 3 bases, J shed 1 base, and the junction held 7 bases outside the gene matches. The CDR3 runs 16 residues. CDR1 is KGHSH, CDR2 LQKENI, per germline. Here the CDR3 DNA reads TGTGCCAGCTCACCTCGGGACAGAGGGGGCACAGATACGCAGTATTTT. Amino acids: CASSPRDRGGTDTQYF.

This clone was observed a few times. The rearrangement uses TRBV5-1 and TRBJ2-2; the match to TRBD1 covers 8 bases. CDR3 length equals 14 residues. Germline V lookup: CDR1 SGHRS, CDR2 YFSETQ. The V and J ends lost 3 bases and 8 bases, in that order; junction bases with no gene match: 6. CDR3 sequence (DNA): TGCGCCAGCAGCTCGCAGGGGGCGTATGGGGAGCTGTTTTTT. It translates to CASSSQGAYGELFF.

The chain has TRBV4-2 and TRBJ2-7; TRBD1 matches at 9 bases. The CDR3 runs 16 residues. The junction had 12 bases not matched to a gene; V was cut back by 6 bases and J by 3 bases. Germline CDR1 reads LGHNA; CDR2 reads YNFKEQ. The CDR3 region is CASSRGDRGSYYEQYF. The CDR3 DNA reads as TGTGCCAGCAGTCGGGGCGACAGGGGGTCCTACTACGAGCAGTACTTC.

This chain joins TRBV19 and TRBJ1-1, with D maybe TRBD1 (6 bases). Germline CDR1 is LNHDA and CDR2 is SQIVND (reference sequence). Trimming pared 6 bases from V and 0 bases from J, leaving 14 bases between. This CDR3 has 15 amino acids. The CDR3 loop is CASSPSGAVNTEAFF. The CDR3 DNA sequence: TGTGCCAGTAGCCCGTCAGGGGCCGTGAACACTGAAGCTTTCTTT.

The rearrangement joins TRBV18 to TRBJ1-5; 9 bases line up with TRBD1. Germline V CDR1 and CDR2: KGHSH, LQKENI. J lost 5 bases, V lost 5 bases, and 4 bases had no gene match. The CDR3 length is 14 residues. This CDR3 reads CASSATGGYQPQHF. Written as DNA, the CDR3 is TGTGCCAGCTCAGCGACAGGGGGATATCAGCCCCAGCATTTT.

The V and J genes are TRBV11-3 and TRBJ1-2, with D possibly being TRBD1 (5 bases). CDR1 is SGHNT, CDR2 YENEEA, per germline. Deletions cut 11 bases from V and 6 bases from J, with 16 bases between. The CDR3 length is 12 residues. The CDR3: CAYIKGRDGYTF. CDR3 in DNA: TGTGCCTATATCAAGGGGCGCGATGGCTACACCTTC.

This sequence joins TRBV27 and TRBJ1-6; 8 bases are a match to TRBD1. Looked up from germline, CDR1 is MNHEY and CDR2 is SMNVEV (reference sequence). There are 18 residues in the CDR3. Trimming cost V 0 bases and J 7 bases; bases outside gene matches: 11. The CDR3 sequence is CASSLSLLQGVANSPLHF. The CDR3 DNA is TGTGCCAGCAGTTTATCTCTTTTACAGGGGGTGGCGAATTCACCCCTCCACTTT.

This clone showed up just once. V usage is TRBV2 and J usage is TRBJ1-4, with TRBD1 identical over 10 bases. This CDR3 is built from 17 residues. CDR1 is SNHLY, CDR2 FYNNEI, per germline. The V gene end was trimmed by 3 bases and the J gene end by 5 bases; junction bases not matched to a gene: 9. The CDR3 reads CASSDSATGGVNEKLFF. The CDR3 DNA follows: TGTGCCAGCAGTGATTCCGCGACAGGGGGCGTCAATGAAAAACTGTTTTTT.